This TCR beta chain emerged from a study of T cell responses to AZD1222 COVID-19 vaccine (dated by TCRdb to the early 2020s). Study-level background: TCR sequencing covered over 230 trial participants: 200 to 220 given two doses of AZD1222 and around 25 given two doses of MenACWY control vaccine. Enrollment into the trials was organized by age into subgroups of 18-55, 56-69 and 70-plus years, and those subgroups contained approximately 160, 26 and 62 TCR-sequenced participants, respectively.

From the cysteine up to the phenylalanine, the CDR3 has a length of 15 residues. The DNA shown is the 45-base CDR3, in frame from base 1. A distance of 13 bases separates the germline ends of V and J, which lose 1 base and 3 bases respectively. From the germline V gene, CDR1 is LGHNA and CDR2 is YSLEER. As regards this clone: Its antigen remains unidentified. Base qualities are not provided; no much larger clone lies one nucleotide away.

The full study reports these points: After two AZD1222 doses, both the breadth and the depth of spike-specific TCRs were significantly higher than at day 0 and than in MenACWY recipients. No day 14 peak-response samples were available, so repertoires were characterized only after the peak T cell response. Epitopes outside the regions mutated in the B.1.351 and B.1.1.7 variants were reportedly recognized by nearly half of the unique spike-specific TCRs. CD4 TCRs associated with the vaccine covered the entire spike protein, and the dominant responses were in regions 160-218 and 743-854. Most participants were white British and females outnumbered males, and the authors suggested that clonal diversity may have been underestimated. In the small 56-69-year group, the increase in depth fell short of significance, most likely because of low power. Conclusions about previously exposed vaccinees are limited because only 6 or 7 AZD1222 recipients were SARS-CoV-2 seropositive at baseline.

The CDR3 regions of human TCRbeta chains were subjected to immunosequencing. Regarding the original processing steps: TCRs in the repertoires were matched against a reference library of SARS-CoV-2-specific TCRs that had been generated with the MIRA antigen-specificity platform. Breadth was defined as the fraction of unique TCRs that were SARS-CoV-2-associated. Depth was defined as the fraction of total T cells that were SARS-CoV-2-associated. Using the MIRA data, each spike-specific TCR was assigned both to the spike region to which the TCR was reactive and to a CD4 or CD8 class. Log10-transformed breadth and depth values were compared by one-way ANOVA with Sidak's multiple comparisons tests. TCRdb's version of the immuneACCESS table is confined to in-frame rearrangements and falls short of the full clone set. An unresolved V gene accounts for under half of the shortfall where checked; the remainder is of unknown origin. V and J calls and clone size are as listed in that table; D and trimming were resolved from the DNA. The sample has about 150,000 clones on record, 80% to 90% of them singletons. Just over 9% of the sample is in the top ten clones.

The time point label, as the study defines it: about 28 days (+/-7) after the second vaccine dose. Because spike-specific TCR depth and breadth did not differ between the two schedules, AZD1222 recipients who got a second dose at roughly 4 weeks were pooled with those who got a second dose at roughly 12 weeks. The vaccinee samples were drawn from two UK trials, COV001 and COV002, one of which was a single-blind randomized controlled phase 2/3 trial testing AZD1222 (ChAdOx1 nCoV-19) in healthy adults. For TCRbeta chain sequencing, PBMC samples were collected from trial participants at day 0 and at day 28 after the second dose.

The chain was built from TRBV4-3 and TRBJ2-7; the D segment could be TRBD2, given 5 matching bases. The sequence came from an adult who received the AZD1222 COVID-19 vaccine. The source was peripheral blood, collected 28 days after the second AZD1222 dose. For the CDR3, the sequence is CASSQVSGWVYEQYF. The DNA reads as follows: TGCGCCAGCAGCCAAGTATCGGGGTGGGTCTACGAGCAGTACTTC.